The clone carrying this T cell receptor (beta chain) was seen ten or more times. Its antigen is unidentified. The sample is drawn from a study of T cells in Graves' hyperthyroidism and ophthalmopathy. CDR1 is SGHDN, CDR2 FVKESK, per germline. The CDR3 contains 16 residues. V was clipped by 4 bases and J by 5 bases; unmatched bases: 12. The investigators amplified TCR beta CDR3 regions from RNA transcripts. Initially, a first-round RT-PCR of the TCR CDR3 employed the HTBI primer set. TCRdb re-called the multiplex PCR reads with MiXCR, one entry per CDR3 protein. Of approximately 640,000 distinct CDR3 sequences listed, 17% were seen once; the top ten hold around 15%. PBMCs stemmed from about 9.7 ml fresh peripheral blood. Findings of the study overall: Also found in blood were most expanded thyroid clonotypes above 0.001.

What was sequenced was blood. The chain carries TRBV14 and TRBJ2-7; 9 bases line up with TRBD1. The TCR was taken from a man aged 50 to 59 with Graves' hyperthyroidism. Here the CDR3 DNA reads TGTGCCAGCAGCCTCTTAATCGGGGACAGGGTCCACGAGCAGTACTTC. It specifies CASSLLIGDRVHEQYF.